This T cell receptor beta chain was captured in a study of T-cell memory formation after mild COVID-19. TCRdb called the 5' RACE reads again in MiXCR, with one record for every CDR3 protein. The table includes 350,000 or so distinct CDR3 sequences, roughly 21% detected once. This clonotype has at least ten counts. The CDR3 consists of 12 residues. The V gene lost 7 bases and the J gene lost 3 bases, with 10 bases spanning the gap. The germline CDR1 and CDR2 sequences are SNHLY and FYNNEI. The V call is TRBV2, the J call TRBJ2-7; a possible D gene is TRBD1 (6 bases). The sequencing sample was made of PBMCs or a T cell subset sorted from them (not recorded which). The TCR sequence derives from an adult woman who had mild COVID-19 (a few samples of this study predate the infection). Cell type and time point are not known. CDR3 in DNA: TGTGCCAGCACCAGGGGATACTACGAGCAGTACTTC. This sequence encodes CASTRGYYEQYF. Together with reference TRBV2 and TRBJ2-7, the CDR3 gives the full variable domain: EPEVTQTPSHQVTQMGQEVILRCVPISNHLYFYWYRQILGQKVEFLVSFYNNEISEKSEIFDDQFSVERPDGSNFTLKIRSTKLEDSAMYFCASTRGYYEQYFGPGTRLTVT.